This T cell receptor (beta chain) was recorded in a study of T cell repertoires in cytomegalovirus infection. Across the study: CMV infection together with matching HLA type was indicated by public TCR beta signatures.

Concerning this clonotype itself: What it binds is not known.

MiXCR, applied by TCRdb to the reads, yields one record per CDR3 protein. In the table there are hundreds of thousands of distinct CDR3 sequences, about 17% of which are singletons. The V end lost 8 bases, the J end lost 8 bases, and 12 bases lay between the germline ends. CDR3 size: 12 residues. Germline V gives CDR1 MNHNS, CDR2 SASEGT. Overall study findings and caveats: The cumulative frequency of public TCR beta families distinguished individuals who carried CMV together with the relevant HLA. In two of eight donors, the top clonotype was HLA-C-restricted CMV-specific.

The chain combines TRBV6-1 with TRBJ1-4; D is perhaps TRBD1 (5 bases). This TCR was recovered from a human donor in good health (CMV status not recorded). Some clones in this sample may be carry-over from other donors' samples. The sample consisted of PBMCs. The CDR3 reads CASGADSEKLFF. CDR3 bases: TGTGCCAGCGGGGCCGATTCCGAAAAACTGTTTTTT.